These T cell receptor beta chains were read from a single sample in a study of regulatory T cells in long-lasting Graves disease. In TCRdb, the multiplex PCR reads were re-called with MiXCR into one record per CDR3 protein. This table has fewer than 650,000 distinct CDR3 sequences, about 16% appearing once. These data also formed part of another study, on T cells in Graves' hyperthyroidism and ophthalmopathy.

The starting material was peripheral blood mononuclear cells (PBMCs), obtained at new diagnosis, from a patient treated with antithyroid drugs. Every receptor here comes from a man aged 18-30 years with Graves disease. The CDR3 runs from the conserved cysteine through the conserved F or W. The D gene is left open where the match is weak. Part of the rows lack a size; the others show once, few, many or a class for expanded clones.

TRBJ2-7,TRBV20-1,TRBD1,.,TGCAGTGCTAGCGGGACAGGTCACGTCTACGAGCAGTACTTC,CSASGTGHVYEQYF
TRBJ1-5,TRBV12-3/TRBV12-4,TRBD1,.,TGTGCCAGCAGCAAGGACAGGGTCGATAGCAATCAGCCCCAGCATTTT,CASSKDRVDSNQPQHF
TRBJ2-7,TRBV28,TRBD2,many,TGTGCCAGCAGCCACCCCAAGGTAGCGGGTAACACCTACGAGCAGTACTTC,CASSHPKVAGNTYEQYF
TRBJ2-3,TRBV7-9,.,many,TGTGCCAGCAGCTTAGGGAGCGGCACGCAGTATTTT,CASSLGSGTQYF
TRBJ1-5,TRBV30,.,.,TGTGCCTGGAGCGGTGGACAGTTTAATCAGCCCCAGCATTTT,CAWSGGQFNQPQHF
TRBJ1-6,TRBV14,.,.,TGTGCCAGCAGCCAAGGCGGAAATTCACCCCTCCACTTT,CASSQGGNSPLHF
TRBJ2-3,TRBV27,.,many,TGTGCCAGCAGTTTGGAGGCAGGGAAACGAAATACGCAGTATTTT,CASSLEAGKRNTQYF
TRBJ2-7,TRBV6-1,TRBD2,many,TGTGCCAGCACAGAAGGACTAGCACCTGAGCAGTACTTC,CASTEGLAPEQYF
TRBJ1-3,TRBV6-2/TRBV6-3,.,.,TGTGCCAGCAGCCGAAGCAGGGAGGCCATATATTTT,CASSRSREAIYF
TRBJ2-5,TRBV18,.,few,TGTGCCAGCTCACCAATGGCGACCGCGGAGCACCAAGAGACCCAGTACTTC,CASSPMATAEHQETQYF
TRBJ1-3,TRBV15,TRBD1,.,TGTGCCACCAGCAGAGACCTACGGACAGGTGGAAACACCATATATTTT,CATSRDLRTGGNTIYF
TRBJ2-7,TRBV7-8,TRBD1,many,TGTGCCAGCAGCCAACGGACAGGGCGAAGCTCCTACGAGCAGTACTTC,CASSQRTGRSSYEQYF
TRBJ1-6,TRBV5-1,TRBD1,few,TGCGCCAGCAGCACTGGGACAGTCCTCATCAATTCACCCCTCCACTTT,CASSTGTVLINSPLHF
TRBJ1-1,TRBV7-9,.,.,TGTGCCAGCAGCCCAAGAAAAGGGGTCTCCTCTGAAGCTTTCTTT,CASSPRKGVSSEAFF
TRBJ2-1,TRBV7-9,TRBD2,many,TGTGCCAGCAGCTCGCGTGGGAGGCTAGCGGGAGGTGAGCAGTTCTTC,CASSSRGRLAGGEQFF
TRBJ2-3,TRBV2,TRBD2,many,TGTGCCAGCAGTCAGCGGGAGCTGGGGACAGATACGCAGTATTTT,CASSQRELGTDTQYF
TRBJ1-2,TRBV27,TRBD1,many,TGTGCCAGCAGCTACGACAGGGACTCAGGAGGCTACACCTTC,CASSYDRDSGGYTF
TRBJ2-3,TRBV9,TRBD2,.,TGTGCCAGCAGCGGACTCGGGACTAGTGGAGATACGCAGTATTTT,CASSGLGTSGDTQYF
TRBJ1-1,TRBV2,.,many,TGTGCCAGCAGTGAACGCATGGATGTGAACACTGAAGCTTTCTTT,CASSERMDVNTEAFF
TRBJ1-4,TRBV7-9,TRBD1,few,TGTGCCAGCAGCTTCCCCCCGGGACAGGGGGTCGAAAAACTGTTTTTT,CASSFPPGQGVEKLFF
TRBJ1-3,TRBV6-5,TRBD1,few,TGTGCCAGCAGTTTGACAGGGGTTGTAGACACCATATATTTT,CASSLTGVVDTIYF
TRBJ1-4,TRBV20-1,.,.,TGCAGTGCCCCAATAGGGAGGACTAATGAAAAACTGTTTTTT,CSAPIGRTNEKLFF
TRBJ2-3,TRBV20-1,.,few,TGCAGTGCTAAGGGCAGTCCCGCAGATACGCAGTATTTT,CSAKGSPADTQYF
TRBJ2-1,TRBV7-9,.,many,TGTGCCAGCAGCTTAACTAGCCCCGAGGGTGAGCAGTTCTTC,CASSLTSPEGEQFF
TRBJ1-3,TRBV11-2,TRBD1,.,TGTGCCAGCAGCTTAGGAGGGACAGGGTCTGGGAACACCATATATTTT,CASSLGGTGSGNTIYF
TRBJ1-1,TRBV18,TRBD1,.,TGTGCCAGCTCGAAACAGGGGGCTTACGGAGCTTTCTTT,CASSKQGAYGAFF
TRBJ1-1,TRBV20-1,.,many,TGCAGTGCTAGAGATTACAAGAACACTGAAGCTTTCTTT,CSARDYKNTEAFF
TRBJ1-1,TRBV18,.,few,TGTGCCAGCTCACCATTCCAGCAAATGAACACTGAAGCTTTCTTT,CASSPFQQMNTEAFF
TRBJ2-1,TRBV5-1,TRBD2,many,TGCGCCAGCAGCTTGGTGGGACTAGAAAACAATGAGCAGTTCTTC,CASSLVGLENNEQFF
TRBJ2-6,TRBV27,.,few,TGTGCCAGCAGACTCACAGGGACTGGGGCCAACGTCCTGACTTTC,CASRLTGTGANVLTF
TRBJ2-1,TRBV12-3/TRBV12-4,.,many,TGTGCCAGCAGTTTAGCGTTCCATTGGCGCTTGCTCGAAGAGAGCTCCTACAATGAGCAGTTCTTC,CASSLAFHWRLLEESSYNEQFF
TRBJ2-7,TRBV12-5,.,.,TGTGCTAGTGGTTTGGTACTTAGGGGGGCCTCCTACGAGCAGTACTTC,CASGLVLRGASYEQYF
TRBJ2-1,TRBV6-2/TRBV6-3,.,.,TGTGCCAGCAGTTACGGGACCCTACCCAATGAGCAGTTCTTC,CASSYGTLPNEQFF
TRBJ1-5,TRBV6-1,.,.,TGTGCCAGTTCCCAGTCGGGTTATAGCAATCAGCCCCAGCATTTT,CASSQSGYSNQPQHF
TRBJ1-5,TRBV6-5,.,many,TGTGCCAGCAGTTACCAGGGCAGAGATCAGCCCCAGCATTTT,CASSYQGRDQPQHF
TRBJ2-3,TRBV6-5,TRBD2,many,TGTGCCAGCAGTTATAGCGGGCGAGATACGCAGTATTTT,CASSYSGRDTQYF
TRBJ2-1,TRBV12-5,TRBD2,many,TGTGCTAGTGGCCTTAGCGGGAGCAATGAGCAGTTCTTC,CASGLSGSNEQFF
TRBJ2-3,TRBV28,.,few,TGTGCCAGCAGACATGGGGCCGTGGCAGATACGCAGTATTTT,CASRHGAVADTQYF
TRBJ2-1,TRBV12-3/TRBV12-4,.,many,TGTGCCAGCAGAGCCGCCGAGAGGCCCGGGAATGAGCAGTTCTTC,CASRAAERPGNEQFF
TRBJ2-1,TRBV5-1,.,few,TGCGCCAGCAGCTCTATAGCGGAGATTTCCTACAATGAGCAGTTCTTC,CASSSIAEISYNEQFF
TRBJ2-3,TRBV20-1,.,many,TGCAGTGCTCCCGGCCGCGGAGGGATCACAGATACGCAGTATTTT,CSAPGRGGITDTQYF
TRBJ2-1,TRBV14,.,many,TGTGCCAGCACCACAGGGCGGGCCGGGAGCTCCTACAATGAGCAGTTCTTC,CASTTGRAGSSYNEQFF
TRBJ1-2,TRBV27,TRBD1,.,TGTGCCAGCAGTTTAACAGGGGGGCTTTATGGCTACACCTTC,CASSLTGGLYGYTF
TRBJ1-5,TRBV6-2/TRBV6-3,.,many,TGTGCCAGCAGTACTGGGGGTCTAACTAGCAATCAGCCCCAGCATTTT,CASSTGGLTSNQPQHF
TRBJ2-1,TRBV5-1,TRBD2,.,TGCGCCAGCAGCTTGGCGGGGGGGCTAGCGGGATACAATGAGCAGTTCTTC,CASSLAGGLAGYNEQFF
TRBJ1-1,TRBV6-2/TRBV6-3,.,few,TGTGCCAGCAGTTACGGCATGGACACTGAAGCTTTCTTT,CASSYGMDTEAFF
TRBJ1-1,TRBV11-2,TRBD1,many,TGTGCCAGCAGCTTGGCACTACAGGGGTACACTGAAGCTTTCTTT,CASSLALQGYTEAFF
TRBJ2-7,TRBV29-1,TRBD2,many,TGCAGCGTGAACGGGGGGGCGCCGCCTGGAGAGCAGTACTTC,CSVNGGAPPGEQYF
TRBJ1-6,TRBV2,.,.,TGTGCCAGCATGCCGGGACCGACGAATTCACCCCTCCACTTT,CASMPGPTNSPLHF
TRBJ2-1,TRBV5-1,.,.,TGCGCCAGCAGCCCATTCCTTGGGGGAGGAACCTACAATGAGCAGTTCTTC,CASSPFLGGGTYNEQFF
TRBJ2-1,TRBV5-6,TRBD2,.,TGTGCCAGCAGCCAGACTAGCGGGAGTTTCTCCTACAATGAGCAGTTCTTC,CASSQTSGSFSYNEQFF
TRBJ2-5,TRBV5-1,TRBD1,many,TGCGCCAGCAGCTTGGAGGGACAGGGACTAGAGACCCAGTACTTC,CASSLEGQGLETQYF
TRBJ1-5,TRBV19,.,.,TGTGCCAGTAGCCCCCGCGGCCAGTTCAATCAGCCCCAGCATTTT,CASSPRGQFNQPQHF
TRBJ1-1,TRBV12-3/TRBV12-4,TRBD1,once,TGTGCCACCAGTGAGACTTCCACAGGGGGGAGTCAAGCTTTCTTT,CATSETSTGGSQAFF